Here is one T cell receptor (beta chain) with its context. The CDR3 is 16 residues long. In germline, CDR1 is LGHNA, CDR2 YNFKEQ. V was clipped by 0 bases and J by 4 bases; unmatched bases: 6. These data are taken from a study of blood T cell repertoires in COVID-19. Study summary: PBMCs, B-cell-depleted T cells, or T cells provided the cDNA or gDNA that made up the material.

This table comes from immunoSEQ multiplex PCR, and its TCRdb copy is limited to in-frame clones, with some not included. The table records roughly 270,000 clones, 85% of them present only once. Sequenced material: peripheral blood. The chain joins TRBV4-2 to TRBJ1-1, with TRBD1 identical over 9 bases. The sequence derives from a man aged 45-60 years with active or convalescent COVID-19. CDR3 DNA sequence: TGTGCCAGCAGCCAAGAGGGACAGGGTCTGTTCACTGAAGCTTTCTTT. It translates to CASSQEGQGLFTEAFF.